This TCR beta chain came from a study of CD8 T cell repertoires and HIV-1 epitope variants. Study findings and constraints: Under ten antigen-specific TCR beta clonotypes were found; roughly 6 seemed cross-reactive to variants.

Trimming removed 3 bases at V and 4 bases at J, with 7 bases between. The CDR3 totals 12 residues. Germline CDR1 and CDR2: SGHNT and YYREEE (reference sequence). Assay: immunoSEQ multiplex PCR; the TCRdb copy retains only in-frame clones and omits some. The sample lists around 5,000 clones, around three fifths occurring once. This clone has only a few counts. Antigen unknown. The sample was cultured CD8+ T cells derived from PBMCs. The source of this sequence is a male donor with HIV. The chain recombines TRBV5-4 with TRBJ1-1; possible D gene TRBD1, 6 bases. CDR3 nucleotide sequence: TGTGCCAGCAGCTGGGGGGCCACTGAAGCTTTCTTT. Translation: CASSWGATEAFF.